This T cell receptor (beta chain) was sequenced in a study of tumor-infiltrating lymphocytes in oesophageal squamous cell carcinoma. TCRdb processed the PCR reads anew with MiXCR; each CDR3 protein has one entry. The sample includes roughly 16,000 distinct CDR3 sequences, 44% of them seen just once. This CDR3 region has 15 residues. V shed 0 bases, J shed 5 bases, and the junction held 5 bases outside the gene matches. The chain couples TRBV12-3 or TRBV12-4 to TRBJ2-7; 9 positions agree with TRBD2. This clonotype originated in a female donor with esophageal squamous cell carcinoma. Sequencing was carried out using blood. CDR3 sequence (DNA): TGTGCCAGCAGTTTAGCTAGCGGGAGAAGCAACGAGCAGTACTTC. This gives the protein CASSLASGRSNEQYF.